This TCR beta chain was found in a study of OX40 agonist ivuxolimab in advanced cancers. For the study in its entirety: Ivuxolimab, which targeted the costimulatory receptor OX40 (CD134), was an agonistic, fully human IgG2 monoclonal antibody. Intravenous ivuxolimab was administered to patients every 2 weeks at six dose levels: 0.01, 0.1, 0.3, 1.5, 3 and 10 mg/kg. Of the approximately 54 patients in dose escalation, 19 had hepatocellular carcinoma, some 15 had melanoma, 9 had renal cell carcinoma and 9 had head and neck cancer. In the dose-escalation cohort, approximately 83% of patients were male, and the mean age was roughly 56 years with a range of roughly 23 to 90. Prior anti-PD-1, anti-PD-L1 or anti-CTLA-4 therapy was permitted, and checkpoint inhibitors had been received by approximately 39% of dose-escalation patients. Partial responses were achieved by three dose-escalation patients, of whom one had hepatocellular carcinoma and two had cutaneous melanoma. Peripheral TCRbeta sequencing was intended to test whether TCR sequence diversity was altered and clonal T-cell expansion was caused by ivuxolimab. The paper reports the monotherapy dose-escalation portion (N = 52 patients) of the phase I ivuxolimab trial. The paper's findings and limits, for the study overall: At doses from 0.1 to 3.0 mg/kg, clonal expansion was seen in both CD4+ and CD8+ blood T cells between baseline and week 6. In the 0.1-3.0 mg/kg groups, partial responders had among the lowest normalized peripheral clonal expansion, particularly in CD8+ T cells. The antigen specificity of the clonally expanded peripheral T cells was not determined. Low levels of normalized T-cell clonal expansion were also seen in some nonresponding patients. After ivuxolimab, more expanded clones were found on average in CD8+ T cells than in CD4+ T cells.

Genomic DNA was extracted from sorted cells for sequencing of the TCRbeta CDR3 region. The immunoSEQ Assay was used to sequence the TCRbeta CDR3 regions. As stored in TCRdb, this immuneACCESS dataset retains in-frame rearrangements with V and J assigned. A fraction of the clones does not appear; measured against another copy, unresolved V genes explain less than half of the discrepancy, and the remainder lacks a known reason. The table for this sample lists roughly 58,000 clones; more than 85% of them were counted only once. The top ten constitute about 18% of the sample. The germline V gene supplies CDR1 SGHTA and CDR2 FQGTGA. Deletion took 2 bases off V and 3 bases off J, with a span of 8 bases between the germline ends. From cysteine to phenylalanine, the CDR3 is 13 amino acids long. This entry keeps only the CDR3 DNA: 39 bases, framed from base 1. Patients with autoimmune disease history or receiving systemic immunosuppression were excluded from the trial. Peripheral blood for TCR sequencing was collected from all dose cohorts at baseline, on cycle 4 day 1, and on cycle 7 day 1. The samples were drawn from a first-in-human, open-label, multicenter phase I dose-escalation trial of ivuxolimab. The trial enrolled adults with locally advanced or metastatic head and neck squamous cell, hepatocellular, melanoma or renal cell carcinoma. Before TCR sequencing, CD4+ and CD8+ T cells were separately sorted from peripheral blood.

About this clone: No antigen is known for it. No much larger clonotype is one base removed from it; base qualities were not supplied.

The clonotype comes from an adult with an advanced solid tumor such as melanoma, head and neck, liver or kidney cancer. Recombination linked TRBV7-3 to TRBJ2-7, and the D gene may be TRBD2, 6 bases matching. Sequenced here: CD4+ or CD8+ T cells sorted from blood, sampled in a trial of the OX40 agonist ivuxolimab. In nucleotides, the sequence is TGTGCCAGCAGCTTAGCGGGGCACTACGAGCAGTACTTC. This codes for CASSLAGHYEQYF.